The rows below give T cell receptor beta chains drawn from one sample of a study of blood T cell repertoires in COVID-19. Some clones are missing from TCRdb's copy, which holds only in-frame ones; the method was immunoSEQ multiplex PCR. The sample shows approximately 120,000 clones, about 87% of them seen only once. The sample consisted of peripheral blood. These receptors were taken from a woman aged 45-65 years with acute or convalescent COVID-19. Each CDR3 is given without its conserved first and last residue. The D gene is left open where the match is weak.

J gene	D gene	V gene	CDR3 protein
TRBJ1-1	.	TRBV11-2	ASSSIPESTEAF
TRBJ2-2	.	TRBV4-1	ASSQVLFVGELF
TRBJ2-3	.	TRBV10-3	AIGTRDTQY
TRBJ2-1	.	TRBV10-3	AISEVQGEQF
TRBJ2-3	.	TRBV9	ASSLAAVVDTQY
TRBJ1-5	.	TRBV7-2	ASSLVPDQPQH
TRBJ2-5	TRBD1	TRBV6-5	ASSGTVQETQY
TRBJ1-6	.	TRBV5-1	ASSSRFDSPLH
TRBJ1-3	.	TRBV6-5	ASRPTFAGNTIY
TRBJ1-3	.	TRBV2	ASSALSSSGNTIY
TRBJ1-2	.	TRBV5-1	ASSPDWGGGSVYGYT
TRBJ2-1	TRBD2	TRBV4-1	ASSFETSVPYNEQF
TRBJ2-1	TRBD2	TRBV6-2/TRBV6-3	ASSNRLAGGGEQF
TRBJ2-7	TRBD2	TRBV5-8	ASSSRLAGGTGLVEQY
TRBJ2-1	TRBD1	TRBV5-8	ASSLVRLSGQGARNEQF
TRBJ1-5	TRBD1	TRBV15	ATSRGLPGQGLQPQH
TRBJ2-7	.	TRBV10-3	AISEMAEQY
TRBJ2-1	.	TRBV30	AWSLHRGSYNEQF
TRBJ1-3	.	TRBV5-1	ASSSNPGVRGNTIY
TRBJ1-5	TRBD1	TRBV10-3	AISLQGNNQPQH
TRBJ1-5	TRBD1	TRBV5-8	ASSRGQRNQPQH
TRBJ1-1	.	TRBV28	ASSVHPGVSTEAF
TRBJ2-3	.	TRBV24-1	ATSDGGTDTQY
TRBJ1-2	.	TRBV5-1	ASSRDKINYGYT
TRBJ1-5	TRBD1	TRBV18	ASSLPGGQPQH